The 21 T cell receptor beta chains reported below all come from one sample, sequenced in a study of lymphopenia after photon versus proton radiotherapy. Libraries were prepared by immunoSEQ multiplex PCR; TCRdb keeps only in-frame clonotypes and omits some of them. The sample shows over 25,000 clones, about 87% of them seen only once. Sequencing used peripheral blood, obtained from a patient treated with proton-based radiotherapy. These receptor sequences come from a woman in her sixties or seventies with cholangiocarcinoma. Some clones in this sample may be carry-over from other donors' samples.

The chain recombines TRBV7-2 with TRBJ1-2; maybe TRBD1 (5 bases). The germline V and J ends were trimmed by 5 bases and 7 bases, with 26 bases remaining between them. CDR1 SGHTA and CDR2 FQGNSA come from the germline V gene. The CDR3 loop spans 17 amino acids. The CDR3 DNA sequence: TGTGCCAGCAGCCCTGGGGGTGTCGACGGGACCAACGGTGGCTACACCTTC. Residues: CASSPGGVDGTNGGYTF.

The rearrangement uses TRBV19 and TRBJ1-5, with a weak D call TRBD1 (5 bases). Germline loops: CDR1 LNHDA, CDR2 SQIVND (reference sequence). V lost 7 bases to trimming and J lost 5 bases, with 12 bases between them. There are 13 residues in the CDR3. CDR3 sequence (DNA): TGTGCCAGTATCGGGGACGCCCATCAGCCCCAGCATTTT. It specifies CASIGDAHQPQHF.

V is TRBV12-5 and J is TRBJ2-3; 11 nucleotides align to TRBD2. V shed 5 bases and J 2 bases; nucleotides not matched to a gene: 6. CDR3 size: 16 residues. Germline CDR1 LGHNT, CDR2 FRNRAP. As DNA, the CDR3 is TGTGCTAGTGGTCCGGGACTAGCGGAGCTCACAGATACGCAGTATTTT. It yields the protein CASGPGLAELTDTQYF.

CDR3 residues: CASSQFSVNTEAFF. The CDR3 coding sequence is TGCGCCAGCAGCCAATTTTCTGTTAACACTGAAGCTTTCTTT. The rearrangement links TRBV4-1 to TRBJ1-1, with D unclear. The V and J ends lost 2 bases and 2 bases respectively, with 9 bases between them. The CDR3 has 14 amino acids. Per the germline V gene, CDR1 is MGHRA and CDR2 is YSYEKL.

The V call is TRBV29-1, the J call TRBJ2-6; a weak D match, TRBD2 (5 bases). This CDR3 is 15 amino acids long. V shed 5 bases and J shed 2 bases, with 13 bases lying between them. CDR1 is SQVTM and CDR2 is ANQGSEA in the germline V gene. This CDR3 is CSVPRRGTGANVLTF. The DNA of the CDR3 is TGCAGCGTTCCTCGAAGAGGGACTGGGGCCAACGTCCTGACTTTC.

This clone appeared a few times. The genes are TRBV7-2 and TRBJ2-7, with D maybe TRBD2 (6 bases). This CDR3 has 14 residues. V lost 3 bases, J lost 4 bases, and 13 bases lay in between. Germline loops: CDR1 SGHTA, CDR2 FQGNSA. CDR3 loop: CASSFHSGGYEQYF. The CDR3 nucleotides are TGTGCCAGCAGCTTCCACTCCGGAGGGTACGAGCAGTACTTC.

V gene TRBV5-4 combines with J gene TRBJ2-1, with TRBD1 matching 7 bases. Germline CDR1 reads SGHNT; CDR2 reads YYREEE (reference sequence). The CDR3 runs 15 residues. Trimming removed 4 bases from V and 2 bases from J; junction bases left unmatched: 6. The CDR3 coding sequence is TGTGCCAGCAGCATATCCGGGACAGCCTACAATGAGCAGTTCTTC. Residues: CASSISGTAYNEQFF.

The gene calls are TRBV10-3 and TRBJ2-7; possible D gene TRBD2, 6 bases. Between the trimmed V and J ends, which lost 6 bases and 6 bases, there was a span of 9 bases. Germline CDR1 reads ENHRY; CDR2 reads SYGVKD. The CDR3 is made up of 11 amino acids. CDR3 bases: TGTGCCATCAGGGGCGGGGTCGAGCAGTACTTC. Its translation: CAIRGGVEQYF.

In this sample, this clone turned up once. The chain is built from TRBV7-2 and TRBJ1-2, with no clear D. CDR1 and CDR2 (germline): SGHTA, FQGNSA. The CDR3 is made up of 16 amino acids. The V end lost 5 bases, the J end lost 2 bases, and 18 bases lay between the germline ends. The CDR3 reads CASSPGVRVTNYGYTF. The DNA of the CDR3 is TGTGCCAGCAGCCCGGGCGTTCGGGTTACCAACTATGGCTACACCTTC.

This clone has a handful of counts. The sample holds other DNA sequences that translate to the same CDR3. The V and J genes are TRBV27 and TRBJ2-1; D call uncertain. The V end lost 3 bases, the J end lost 0 bases, and 3 bases lay between the germline ends. From germline, CDR1 is MNHEY and CDR2 SMNVEV (reference sequence). The CDR3 loop spans 13 amino acids. The CDR3 reads CASSLDSYNEQFF. The CDR3, as DNA: TGTGCCAGCAGTTTGGACTCCTACAATGAGCAGTTCTTC.

The chain combines TRBV5-1 with TRBJ1-4, with 11 bases that match TRBD1. The CDR3 has 15 residues. V lost 5 bases to trimming and J lost 5 bases; unmatched junction nucleotides: 5. Per germline, CDR1 SGHRS and CDR2 YFSETQ. This CDR3 reads CASRRTGGNNEKLFF. The CDR3 DNA follows: TGCGCCAGCAGACGGACAGGGGGCAACAATGAAAAACTGTTTTTT.

J is TRBJ2-7 and V is TRBV2; TRBD1 agrees at 10 bases. Germline assignment: CDR1 SNHLY and CDR2 FYNNEI. Trimming took 6 bases from V and 4 from J; bases not matched to a gene: 6. The CDR3 loop spans 14 amino acids. Here the CDR3 reads CASSRQGAPYEQYF. The CDR3 coding sequence is TGTGCCAGCAGCCGACAGGGGGCGCCTTACGAGCAGTACTTC.

In its sample, this clone was seen once. The V gene is TRBV5-5, the J gene TRBJ1-1; D is unresolved. The germline V gene has CDR1 SGHKS and CDR2 YYEKEE (reference sequence). V was trimmed by 1 base and J by 6 bases, leaving 13 bases between them. This CDR3 is 14 amino acids long. The CDR3 DNA follows: TGTGCCAGCAGCTTGCATCGATTGGAGGCTGAAGCTTTCTTT. It encodes CASSLHRLEAEAFF.

The J gene is TRBJ2-1, the V gene TRBV19; D call uncertain. The CDR3 sequence is 16 residues long. Germline V gene data show CDR1 as LNHDA and CDR2 as SQIVND (reference sequence). V was trimmed by 5 bases and J by 4 bases, leaving 18 bases between them. CDR3 amino acids: CASSPDLTNTYNEQFF. In nucleotides, the CDR3 is TGTGCCAGTAGTCCCGACCTAACCAACACGTACAATGAGCAGTTCTTC. Supplemented by reference TRBV19 and TRBJ2-1, the full variable domain reads DGGITQSPKYLFRKEGQNVTLSCEQNLNHDAMYWYRQDPGQGLRLIYYSQIVNDFQKGDIAEGYSVSREKKESFPLTVTSAQKNPTAFYLCASSPDLTNTYNEQFFGPGTRLTVL.

This clone was detected a few times. The chain is built from TRBV7-9 and TRBJ2-3, with D unclear. Germline values: CDR1 SEHNR, CDR2 FQNEAQ (reference sequence). V gave up 1 base and J gave up 0 bases, with 8 bases separating them. This CDR3 is 15 amino acids long. The CDR3: CASSLVFGSTDTQYF. In nucleotides, the CDR3 is TGTGCCAGCAGCTTAGTCTTCGGGAGCACAGATACGCAGTATTTT.

To note about this clone: This sample also contains other DNA sequences that code for the same CDR3. This chain connects TRBV5-1 to TRBJ2-7, with no clear D. CDR1 and CDR2 from the germline V gene are SGHRS and YFSETQ. The CDR3 runs 13 residues. The ends were cut back, 0 bases at V and 3 bases at J, with 7 bases in the middle. CDR3 bases: TGCGCCAGCAGCTTGGATGGGGACTACGAGCAGTACTTC. It yields the protein CASSLDGDYEQYF.

The chain is built from TRBV2 and TRBJ1-2; no clear D gene. This CDR3 has 11 amino acids. V lost 2 bases and J lost 8, with 6 bases in between. Looked up from germline, CDR1 is SNHLY and CDR2 is FYNNEI. The CDR3 DNA reads as TGTGCCAGCAGTGAATATGGGGGCTACACCTTC. Amino acids: CASSEYGGYTF.

This clone showed up just once. The J gene is TRBJ1-5, the V gene TRBV7-3, with unresolved D. The CDR3 length is 15 residues. The germline V gene has CDR1 SGHTA and CDR2 FQGTGA. Trimming removed 3 bases from V and 0 bases from J, with 9 bases in between. The CDR3 protein is CASSLSEYSNQPQHF. Here the CDR3 DNA reads TGTGCCAGCAGCTTGTCCGAATATAGCAATCAGCCCCAGCATTTT.

The chain couples TRBV11-2 to TRBJ1-2; possibly TRBD1 for D (6 bases). V shed 5 bases and J shed 6 bases, with 16 bases lying between them. The CDR3 totals 14 residues. Germline V gene sequence: CDR1 SGHAT, CDR2 FQNNGV. CDR3 bases: TGTGCCAGCAGCCCGGACGGGGGCCATCATGGCTACACCTTC. Protein sequence: CASSPDGGHHGYTF.

V usage is TRBV7-6 and J usage is TRBJ2-5, with no clear D. The germline CDR1 and CDR2 sequences are SGHVS and FNYEAQ. The CDR3 length is 13 residues. Trimming cost V 5 bases and J 7 bases, with 14 bases left between them. CDR3 sequence: CASSPPRVWTQYF. The CDR3 DNA reads as TGTGCCAGCAGCCCTCCCCGGGTATGGACCCAGTACTTC.

Points on this clone: This likely came from a read error, as a far larger clone is one base away. This sequence joins TRBV5-1 and TRBJ2-3, with D uncertain. TRBJ2-1 matches the DNA end more closely, so the J call is doubtful. Germline V gene data show CDR1 as SGHRS and CDR2 as YFSETQ. CDR3 length equals 11 residues. The CDR3 sequence is CASSRSNEQFF. Written as DNA, the CDR3 is TGCGCCAGCAGCCGGAGCAATGAGCAGTTCTTC.